Below, one T cell receptor beta chain is given with its context. What it binds is unknown. TCRdb's copy holds only in-frame clones and misses some; the assay was immunoSEQ multiplex PCR. Here the sample spans some 450,000 clones, 80% to 95% being singletons. This specimen comes from a study of Ad26.COV2.S vaccination and SARS-CoV-2 variants. Whole-study context: By the intramuscular route, Ad26.COV2.S was given once, or twice 56 days apart. Findings and limits, study-wide: Substantial breadth in spike-specific CD8+ and CD4+ T cell responses was reportedly seen after vaccination.

The treatment is: around 19 received Ad26.COV2.S at low or high dose, single or two shots; five or six received placebo; per-sample allocation not given. Collection of the samples took place on day 63 after the first injection of vaccine or placebo. Germline V lookup: CDR1 SGDLS, CDR2 YYNGEE. The length of the CDR3 is 15 residues. The V and J ends lost 2 bases and 0 bases respectively, with 8 bases between them. The TCR sequence derives from a person between 18 and 65 years old who received the Ad26.COV2.S COVID-19 vaccine or a placebo. Material: peripheral blood, obtained in a trial of Ad26.COV2.S vaccine versus placebo. The chain has TRBV9 and TRBJ2-2, with D tentatively TRBD1 (5 bases). The CDR3 sequence: CASSVLGANTGELFF. CDR3 DNA sequence: TGTGCCAGCAGCGTTCTAGGGGCGAACACCGGGGAGCTGTTTTTT. Full variable domain (outside the CDR3, taken from reference TRBV9 and TRBJ2-2): DSGVTQTPKHLITATGQRVTLRCSPRSGDLSVYWYQQSLDQGLQFLIQYYNGEERAKGNILERFSAQQFPDLHSELNLSSLELGDSALYFCASSVLGANTGELFFGEGSRLTVL.